This T cell receptor beta chain appears in the sequencing data of a study of response to subunit inactivated influenza vaccine. In TCRdb, the RT-PCR reads were re-called with MiXCR into one record per CDR3 protein. The sample holds around 320,000 distinct CDR3 sequences, 22% seen once. Per the germline V gene, CDR1 is SGHKS and CDR2 is YYEKEE (reference sequence). Trimming took off 4 bases at V and 8 bases at J, with 13 bases between the two ends. This CDR3 region has 13 residues. The TCR was taken from a man between 50 and 69 years old who received an inactivated influenza vaccine. The rearrangement links TRBV5-5 to TRBJ2-1, with D maybe TRBD2 (6 bases). The starting material was PBMCs from blood, obtained about 19 months after vaccination. The CDR3 region is CASSVTSRHEQFF. As DNA, the CDR3 is TGTGCCAGCAGCGTTACTAGCAGGCATGAGCAGTTCTTC.